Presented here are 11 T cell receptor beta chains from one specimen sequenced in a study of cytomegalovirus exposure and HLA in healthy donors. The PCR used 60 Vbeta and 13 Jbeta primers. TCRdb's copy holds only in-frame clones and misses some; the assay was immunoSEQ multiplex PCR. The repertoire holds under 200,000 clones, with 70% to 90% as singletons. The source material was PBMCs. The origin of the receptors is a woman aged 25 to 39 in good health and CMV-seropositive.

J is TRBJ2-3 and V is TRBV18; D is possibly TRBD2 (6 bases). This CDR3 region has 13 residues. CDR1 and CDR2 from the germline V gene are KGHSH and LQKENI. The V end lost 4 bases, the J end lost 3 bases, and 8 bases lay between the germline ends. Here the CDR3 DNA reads TGTGCCAGCTCACGGGGGGAAACAGATACGCAGTATTTT. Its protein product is CASSRGETDTQYF. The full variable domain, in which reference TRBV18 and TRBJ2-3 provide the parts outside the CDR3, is NAGVMQNPRHLVRRRGQEARLRCSPMKGHSHVYWYRQLPEEGLKFMVYLQKENIIDESGMPKERFSAEFPKEGPSILRIQQVVRGDSAAYFCASSRGETDTQYFGPGTRLTVL.

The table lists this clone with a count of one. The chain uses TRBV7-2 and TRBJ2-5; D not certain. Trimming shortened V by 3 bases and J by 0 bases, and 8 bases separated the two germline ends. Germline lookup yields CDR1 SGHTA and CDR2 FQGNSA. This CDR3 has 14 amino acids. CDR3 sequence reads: CASSFGPDQETQYF. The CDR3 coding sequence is TGTGCCAGCAGCTTTGGTCCAGACCAAGAGACCCAGTACTTC.

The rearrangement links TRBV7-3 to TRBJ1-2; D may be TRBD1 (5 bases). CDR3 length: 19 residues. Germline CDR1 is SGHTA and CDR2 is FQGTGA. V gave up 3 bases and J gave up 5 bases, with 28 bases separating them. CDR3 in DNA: TGTGCCAGCAGCTTGACGAGACAGCATTCTTCCTTAGGTAGGTATGGCTACACCTTC. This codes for CASSLTRQHSSLGRYGYTF. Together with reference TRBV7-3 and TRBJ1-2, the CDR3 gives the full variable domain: GAGVSQTPSNKVTEKGKYVELRCDPISGHTALYWYRQSLGQGPEFLIYFQGTGAADDSGLPNDRFFAVRPEGSVSTLKIQRTERGDSAVYLCASSLTRQHSSLGRYGYTFGSGTRLTVV.

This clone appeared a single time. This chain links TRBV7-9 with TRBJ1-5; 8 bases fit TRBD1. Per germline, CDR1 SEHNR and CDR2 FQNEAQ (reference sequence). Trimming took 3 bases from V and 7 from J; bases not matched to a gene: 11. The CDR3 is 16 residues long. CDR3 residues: CASSLGTGRYDQPQHF. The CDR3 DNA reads TGTGCCAGCAGCTTGGGGACAGGTCGATATGACCAGCCCCAGCATTTT.

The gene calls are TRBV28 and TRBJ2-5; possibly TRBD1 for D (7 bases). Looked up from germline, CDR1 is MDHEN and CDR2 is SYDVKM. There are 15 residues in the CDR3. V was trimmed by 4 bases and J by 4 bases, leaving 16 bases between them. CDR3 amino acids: CASSSGGSYAETQYF. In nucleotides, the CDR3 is TGTGCCAGCAGTTCAGGGGGGAGCTACGCAGAGACCCAGTACTTC.

In DNA, the CDR3 is TGCGCCAGCAGCCCTCTGAGTGCGGGAGGGCCCAATGAGCAGTTCTTC. Translating it yields CASSPLSAGGPNEQFF. The V gene is TRBV5-1, the J gene TRBJ2-1, with 9 bases aligning to TRBD2. V dropped 4 bases and J dropped 6; count of bases not matched to a gene: 11. The CDR3 has 16 residues. Germline CDR1 reads SGHRS; CDR2 reads YFSETQ. The whole variable domain, filled in from reference TRBV5-1 and TRBJ2-1, reads KAGVTQTPRYLIKTRGQQVTLSCSPISGHRSVSWYQQTPGQGLQFLFEYFSETQRNKGNFPGRFSGRQFSNSRSEMNVSTLELGDSALYLCASSPLSAGGPNEQFFGPGTRLTVL.

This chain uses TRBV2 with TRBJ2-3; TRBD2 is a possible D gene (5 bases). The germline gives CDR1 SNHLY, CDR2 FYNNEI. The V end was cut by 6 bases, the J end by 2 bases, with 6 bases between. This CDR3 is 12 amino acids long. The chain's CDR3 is CASREVTDTQYF. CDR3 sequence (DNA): TGTGCCAGCAGGGAGGTCACAGATACGCAGTATTTT.

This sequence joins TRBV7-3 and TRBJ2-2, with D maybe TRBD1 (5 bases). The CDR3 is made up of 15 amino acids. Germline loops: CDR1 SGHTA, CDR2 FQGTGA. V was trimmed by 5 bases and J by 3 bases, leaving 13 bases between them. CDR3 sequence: CASSPSGIYTGELFF. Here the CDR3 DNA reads TGTGCCAGCAGCCCCTCAGGGATCTACACCGGGGAGCTGTTTTTT.

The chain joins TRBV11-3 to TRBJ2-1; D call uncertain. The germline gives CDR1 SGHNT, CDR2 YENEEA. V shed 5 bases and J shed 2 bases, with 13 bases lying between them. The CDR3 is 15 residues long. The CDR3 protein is CASSRGLYTYNEQFF. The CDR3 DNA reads TGTGCCAGCAGCCGAGGTTTATACACCTACAATGAGCAGTTCTTC.

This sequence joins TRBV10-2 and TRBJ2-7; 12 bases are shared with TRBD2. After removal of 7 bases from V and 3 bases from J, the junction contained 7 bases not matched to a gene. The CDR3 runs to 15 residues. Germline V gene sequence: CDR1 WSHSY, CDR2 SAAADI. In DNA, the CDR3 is TGCGCCAGCAACCCGACTAGCGGGGGTTTCTACGAGCAGTACTTC. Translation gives CASNPTSGGFYEQYF.

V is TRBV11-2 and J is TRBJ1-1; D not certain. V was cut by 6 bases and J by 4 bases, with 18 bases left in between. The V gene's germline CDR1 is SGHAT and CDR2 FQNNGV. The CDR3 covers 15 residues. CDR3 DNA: TGTGCCAGCAGTGGTCCGACTAAGGGAGGCACTGAAGCTTTCTTT. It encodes CASSGPTKGGTEAFF.